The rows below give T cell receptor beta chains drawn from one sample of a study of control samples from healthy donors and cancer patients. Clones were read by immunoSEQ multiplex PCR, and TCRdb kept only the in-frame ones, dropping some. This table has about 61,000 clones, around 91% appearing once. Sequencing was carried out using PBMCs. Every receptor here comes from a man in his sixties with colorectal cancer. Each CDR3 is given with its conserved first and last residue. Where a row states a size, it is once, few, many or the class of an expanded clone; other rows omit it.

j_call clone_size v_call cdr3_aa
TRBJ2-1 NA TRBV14 CASSRVVSSYNEQFF
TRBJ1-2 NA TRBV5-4 CASSRGGGTGIYGYTF
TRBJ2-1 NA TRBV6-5 CASSFDRGTYNEQFF
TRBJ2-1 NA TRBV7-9 CASSLGDSSYNEQFF
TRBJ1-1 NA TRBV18 CASSPAAGNTEAFF
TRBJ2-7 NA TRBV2 CASDRVQSSYEQYF
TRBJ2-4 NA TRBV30 CAWSPPGRTLAKNIQYF
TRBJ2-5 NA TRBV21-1 CASTPKSKKKETQYF
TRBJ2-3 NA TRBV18 CASSPPSRDTQYF
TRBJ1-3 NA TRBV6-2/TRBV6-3 CASSSLNTIYF
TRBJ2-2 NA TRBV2 CASRGRVGNTGELFF
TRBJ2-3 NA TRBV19 CASSIGGATDTQYF
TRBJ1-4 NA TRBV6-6 CASSPRDAWREKLFF
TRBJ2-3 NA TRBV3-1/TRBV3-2 CASSQLAGGDTQYF
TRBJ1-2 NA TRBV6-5 CASRMGLPLGYTF
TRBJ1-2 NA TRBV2 CASSEARTAGYTF
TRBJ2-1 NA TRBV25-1 CASSVNLRDYNEQFF
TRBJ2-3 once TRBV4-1 CASRARETDTQYF
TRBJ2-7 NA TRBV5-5 CASSLGVREVEQYF
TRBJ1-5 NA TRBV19 CASSPGTRGTNQPQHF
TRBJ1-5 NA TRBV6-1 CASSEWGERGQPQHF
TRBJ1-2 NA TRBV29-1 CSVEDRRYGYTF
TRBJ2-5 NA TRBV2 CASSESPFSETQYF
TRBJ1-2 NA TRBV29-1 CSGGTANYGYTF
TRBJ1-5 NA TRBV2 CASSEPGVGNQPQHF
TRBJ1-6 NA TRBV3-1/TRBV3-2 CASSQPQGAWNSPLHF
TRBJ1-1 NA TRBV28 CASSFVIYAFF
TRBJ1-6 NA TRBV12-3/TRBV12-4 CASSWMGNSPLHF
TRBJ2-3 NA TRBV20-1 CSASSRWDTQYF